Shown below are 23 T cell receptor beta chains from a single sample sequenced in a study of T cells after yellow fever vaccination. Each CDR3 protein gets one entry after TCRdb re-called the 5' RACE reads with MiXCR. The sample carries under 70,000 distinct CDR3 sequences, approximately 6.5% recorded once. This specimen was CD8+ T cells sorted from PBMCs, taken on the day of the first yellow fever vaccination. The receptors derive from a man aged 18 to 29 who received the YFV17D yellow fever vaccine.

At least ten counts were recorded for this clonotype. The chain employs TRBV10-3 and TRBJ2-2; the D is unclear. This CDR3 has 14 amino acids. V was shortened by 7 bases and J by 0 bases, with 9 bases between the two germline ends. The germline gives CDR1 ENHRY, CDR2 SYGVKD. The DNA of the CDR3 is TGTGCCATCAATGGAGAGCCGAACACCGGGGAGCTGTTTTTT. Its translation: CAINGEPNTGELFF.

The rearrangement uses TRBV4-1 and TRBJ2-7, with 8 bases aligning to TRBD2. The CDR3 is 16 amino acids. Losses at the gene ends were 0 bases for V and 2 bases for J; bases not matched to a gene: 6. CDR1 and CDR2 (germline): MGHRA, YSYEKL. As DNA, the CDR3 is TGCGCCAGCAGCCAAGATTTACGGGGGGGGGCCTACGAGCAGTACTTC. This codes for CASSQDLRGGAYEQYF.

This clonotype was picked up many times. The chain employs TRBV9 and TRBJ2-1; TRBD1 aligns across 9 bases. Germline CDR1 and CDR2: SGDLS and YYNGEE. The CDR3 contains 15 residues. The V gene end was trimmed by 0 bases and the J gene end by 9 bases; junction bases not matched to a gene: 7. The CDR3 loop reads CASSVAGTGLTEQFF. Written as DNA, the CDR3 is TGTGCCAGCAGCGTAGCGGGGACAGGGCTCACTGAGCAGTTCTTC.

This clonotype appeared many times. The chain employs TRBV5-1 and TRBJ2-1; 7 positions match TRBD2. CDR1 and CDR2 from the germline V gene are SGHRS and YFSETQ. Trimming at V came to 5 bases and at J to 10 bases, leaving 9 bases not matched to a gene. The CDR3 spans 13 residues. The CDR3 DNA sequence: TGCGCCAGCAGTTGGGTGGGGGGGTACGAGCAGTTCTTC. This translates into CASSWVGGYEQFF.

The chain recombines TRBV7-8 with TRBJ2-3, with D possibly being TRBD2 (6 bases). The CDR3 totals 14 residues. Per the germline V gene, CDR1 is SGHVS and CDR2 is FQNEAQ. V lost 4 bases and J 2 bases, leaving 10 bases between the germline ends. The CDR3 region is CASSYAGPTDTQYF. In DNA, the CDR3 is TGTGCCAGCAGCTACGCGGGGCCCACAGATACGCAGTATTTT.

This clonotype came up many times. This chain uses TRBV6-5 with TRBJ2-3, with 14 bases matching TRBD2. The germline CDR1 and CDR2 sequences are MNHEY and SVGAGI. Trimming cost V 6 bases and J 0 bases; bases outside gene matches: 5. This CDR3 contains 17 residues. CDR3 sequence (DNA): TGTGCCAGCAGCGGGACTAGCGGGGGAGTAAGCACAGATACGCAGTATTTT. As protein: CASSGTSGGVSTDTQYF.

This chain joins TRBV6-5 and TRBJ2-5; possible D gene TRBD2, 5 bases. The germline CDR1 and CDR2 sequences are MNHEY and SVGAGI. The germline V and J ends were trimmed by 3 bases and 5 bases, with 16 bases remaining between them. This CDR3 spans 15 amino acids. CDR3 nucleotide sequence: TGTGCCAGCAGTTATTCGGCTAGGAGGCGGGAGACCCAGTACTTC. This gives the protein CASSYSARRRETQYF.

This clonotype has just a few counts. The chain carries TRBV5-1 and TRBJ1-1, with unresolved D. The CDR3 sequence is 13 residues long. CDR1 SGHRS and CDR2 YFSETQ come from the germline V gene. V gave up 2 bases and J gave up 5 bases, with 10 bases separating them. The CDR3 DNA is TGCGCCAGCAGCTTCGAGGGTGGGACTGAAGCTTTCTTT. Its translation: CASSFEGGTEAFF.

This clonotype was recorded at least ten times. One end of the junction is discordant with germline, which a read error may explain. This chain links TRBV7-7 with TRBJ2-1; the D gene could be TRBD1 or TRBD2 (5 bases each). This CDR3 is 15 amino acids long. CDR1 is SSHAT and CDR2 is FNYEAQ in the germline V gene (reference sequence). The CDR3 protein is CASSLDGDPYNEQFF. CDR3 DNA sequence: TGTGCTAGCAGCTTAGACGGGGACCCCTACAATGAGCAGTTCTTC.

The chain uses TRBV5-1 and TRBJ1-2; the D is unclear. V lost 4 bases, J lost 3 bases, and 10 bases lay in between. CDR1 SGHRS and CDR2 YFSETQ come from the germline V gene. The CDR3 has 13 amino acids. Here the CDR3 DNA reads TGCGCCAGCAGCATCCGGGGTGACTATGGCTACACCTTC. Its translation: CASSIRGDYGYTF.

The V gene is TRBV5-1, the J gene TRBJ2-5; D tentatively fits TRBD1 or TRBD2 (5 bases each). The CDR3 totals 14 residues. V was cut by 2 bases and J by 0 bases, with 8 bases left in between. CDR1 is SGHRS and CDR2 is YFSETQ in the germline V gene. DNA of the CDR3: TGCGCCAGCAGCTTCCTGGGGGACCAAGAGACCCAGTACTTC. Protein product: CASSFLGDQETQYF.

The table lists this clonotype with a few counts. The junction and the germline gene differ at one end; a read error may be behind it. This chain uses TRBV12-3 or TRBV12-4 with TRBJ2-5, with TRBD2 matching 10 bases. There are 11 residues in the CDR3. The DNA for the CDR3 is TGTGCCAGCAGCCGCGGGACTAGCGCCAACTTC. Translation gives CASSRGTSANF.

This clonotype was seen a few times. The chain employs TRBV27 and TRBJ2-1; D is possibly TRBD1 or TRBD2 (5 bases each). CDR1 and CDR2 (germline): MNHEY, SMNVEV (reference sequence). CDR3 length: 15 residues. V was cut by 5 bases and J by 0 bases, with 11 bases left in between. DNA of the CDR3: TGTGCCAGCAGTGGGACCTTGAGCTCCTACAATGAGCAGTTCTTC. It yields the protein CASSGTLSSYNEQFF.

This rearrangement joins TRBV6-5 to TRBJ1-6; tentative D call: TRBD1 (6 bases). This CDR3 region has 15 residues. The V gene lost 2 bases and the J gene lost 9 bases, with 14 bases spanning the gap. CDR1 is MNHEY and CDR2 is SVGAGI in the germline V gene. The CDR3, as DNA: TGTGCCAGCAGTTACAATCCGGGGGCCGCTTCACCCCTCCACTTT. Its translation: CASSYNPGAASPLHF.

The chain carries TRBV29-1 and TRBJ2-3; D may be TRBD1 or TRBD2 (5 bases each). This CDR3 has 14 amino acids. From germline, CDR1 is SQVTM and CDR2 ANQGSEA. V gave up 4 bases and J gave up 6 bases, with 17 bases separating them. CDR3 region: CSVVGVSTVDTQYF. For the CDR3, the DNA is TGCAGCGTTGTGGGAGTTTCGACAGTGGATACGCAGTATTTT.

The chain uses TRBV20-1 and TRBJ2-3; D might be TRBD1 (5 bases). Trimming stripped 5 bases from V and 1 base from J, with 16 bases between. The CDR3 loop spans 15 amino acids. CDR1 is DFQATT and CDR2 is SNEGSKA in the germline V gene (reference sequence). The CDR3 spells CSAPEMGRRTDTQYF. CDR3 nucleotide sequence: TGCAGTGCTCCCGAAATGGGGCGGCGCACAGATACGCAGTATTTT.

This clonotype was counted a few times. The chain recombines TRBV2 with TRBJ2-3; 7 bases line up with TRBD1. CDR1 is SNHLY and CDR2 is FYNNEI in the germline V gene. The CDR3 runs to 15 residues. V shed 6 bases and J 1 base; nucleotides not matched to a gene: 7. DNA for the CDR3: TGTGCCAGCAGCCCGGGACAGACGCGCACAGATACGCAGTATTTT. Encoded protein: CASSPGQTRTDTQYF.

The CDR3 region has the DNA TGCAGCGTTGGGCTAGCGGATTACAATGAGCAGTTCTTC. It codes for CSVGLADYNEQFF. The rearrangement uses TRBV29-1 and TRBJ2-1, with 7 bases identical to TRBD2. CDR3 length equals 13 residues. The germline V gene encodes CDR1 SQVTM and CDR2 ANQGSEA. V shed 4 bases and J 4 bases; nucleotides not matched to a gene: 4.

This clonotype was detected ten times or more. The chain couples TRBV7-2 to TRBJ2-6; D not resolved. This CDR3 spans 15 amino acids. Germline loops: CDR1 SGHTA, CDR2 FQGNSA. Deletions cut 1 base from V and 0 bases from J, with 4 bases between. For the CDR3, the DNA is TGTGCCAGCAGCTTAGGTATCTCTGGGGCCAACGTCCTGACTTTC. This gives the protein CASSLGISGANVLTF.

This clonotype was observed a few times. The rearrangement uses TRBV12-3 or TRBV12-4 and TRBJ2-3, with 7 bases aligning to TRBD2. There are 14 residues in the CDR3. Germline trimming cut 6 bases from V and 2 bases from J; bases unmatched to any gene: 5. The CDR3 loop is CASRWGGYTDTQYF. In DNA form, the CDR3 reads TGTGCCAGCAGATGGGGAGGGTACACAGATACGCAGTATTTT.

The chain employs TRBV11-2 and TRBJ2-7; D is perhaps TRBD1 (5 bases). The germline CDR1 and CDR2 sequences are SGHAT and FQNNGV. The CDR3 has 18 residues. The V end was cut by 4 bases, the J end by 1 base, with 23 bases between. The CDR3: CASSCRHVQASLSYEQYV. CDR3 DNA sequence: TGTGCCAGCAGCTGCCGCCACGTACAGGCTTCCCTATCCTACGAGCAGTACGTC.

This clonotype was seen at least ten times. The chain joins TRBV12-3 or TRBV12-4 to TRBJ2-2; 8 bases agree with TRBD1. The CDR3 totals 14 residues. V lost 6 bases and J lost 6; bases outside the gene matches: 6. CDR3 DNA sequence: TGTGCCAGCAGAAGGACAGGGTTTGCCGGGGAGCTGTTTTTT. Amino acid sequence: CASRRTGFAGELFF.

This clonotype was detected many times. The genes are TRBV12-3 or TRBV12-4 and TRBJ2-1; D is perhaps TRBD1 (6 bases). The CDR3 has 13 residues. The V end lost 7 bases, the J end lost 3 bases, and 10 bases lay between the germline ends. The CDR3 sequence: CASTVDSYNEQFF. CDR3 bases: TGTGCCAGCACCGTGGACAGCTACAATGAGCAGTTCTTC.